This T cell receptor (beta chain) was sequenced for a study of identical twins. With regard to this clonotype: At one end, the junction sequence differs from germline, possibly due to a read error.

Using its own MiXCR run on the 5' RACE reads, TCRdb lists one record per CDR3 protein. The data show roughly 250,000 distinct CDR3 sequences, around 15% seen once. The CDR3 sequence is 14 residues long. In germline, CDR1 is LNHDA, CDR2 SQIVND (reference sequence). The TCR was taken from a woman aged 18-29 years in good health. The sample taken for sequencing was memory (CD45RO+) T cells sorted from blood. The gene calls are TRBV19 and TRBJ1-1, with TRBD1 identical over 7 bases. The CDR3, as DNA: TGTGCCAGTAGTACGGGACAGATGAACACTGAAGTTTTCTTT. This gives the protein CASSTGQMNTEVFF.